This entry lists 27 T cell receptor beta chains sequenced from one sample in a study of cytomegalovirus exposure and HLA in healthy donors. PCR used 60 Vbeta primers and 13 Jbeta primers. Data came from immunoSEQ multiplex PCR; TCRdb stores just in-frame clones and leaves some out. The sample has over 70,000 clones, around 80% seen once. Sequencing input: PBMCs. These TCRs come from a man aged 45-65 years in good health and CMV-seropositive.

V is TRBV7-3 and J is TRBJ2-3; D uncertain. Trimming took 5 bases from V and 6 from J, leaving 9 bases between them. The CDR3 extends over 12 amino acids. Germline CDR1 is SGHTA and CDR2 is FQGTGA. The CDR3 DNA follows: TGTGCCAGCAGCCAGAATCAGGATACGCAGTATTTT. Protein: CASSQNQDTQYF.

The chain carries TRBV4-3 and TRBJ2-5; 7 nucleotides agree with TRBD2. Judging by the DNA end, TRBJ2-7 fits better; the J call may be wrong. The CDR3 extends over 14 amino acids. Germline loops: CDR1 LGHNA, CDR2 YSLEER. The CDR3 protein is CASSPLRREYEQYF. The DNA of the CDR3 is TGCGCCAGCAGCCCACTGCGGCGGGAGTACGAGCAGTACTTC.

J is TRBJ2-7 and V is TRBV6-5, with 7 nucleotides matching TRBD2. Trimming removed 6 bases from V and 3 bases from J; junction bases left unmatched: 5. Germline assignment: CDR1 MNHEY and CDR2 SVGAGI. This CDR3 contains 13 residues. CDR3 sequence reads: CASRSAGSYEQYF. CDR3 in DNA: TGTGCCAGCAGGTCAGCGGGGAGCTACGAGCAGTACTTC.

As for this clone: Germline and junction disagree at one end, which may indicate a read error. J is TRBJ2-6 and V is TRBV10-2, with a possible D match to TRBD1 (5 bases). Germline assignment: CDR1 WSHSY and CDR2 SAAADI. The CDR3 contains 13 residues. This CDR3 reads CASSGTGANGLTF. CDR3 sequence (DNA): TGCGCCAGCAGTGGCACTGGGGCCAACGGCCTGACTTTC.

This chain connects TRBV5-1 to TRBJ2-7; the match to TRBD1 covers 7 bases. V lost 0 bases to trimming and J lost 2 bases; unmatched junction nucleotides: 5. The length of the CDR3 is 15 residues. Germline loops: CDR1 SGHRS, CDR2 YFSETQ. The CDR3 sequence: CASSLAGQTTYEQYF. CDR3 nucleotides: TGCGCCAGCAGCTTGGCGGGACAGACGACCTACGAGCAGTACTTC.

The CDR3, as DNA: TGCGCCAGCAGCCCGAAACTAGCGGGAGATAGCACCGGGGAGCTGTTTTTT. This translates into CASSPKLAGDSTGELFF. The chain is built from TRBV5-1 and TRBJ2-2; 11 nucleotides line up with TRBD2. This CDR3 spans 17 amino acids. CDR1 SGHRS and CDR2 YFSETQ come from the germline V gene. The V and J ends lost 4 bases and 4 bases, in that order; junction bases with no gene match: 9.

As to this clone: The germline gene is not matched at one end of the junction; a read error may be the cause. This chain uses TRBV7-9 with TRBJ2-3; no definite D call. The CDR3 consists of 15 residues. Per germline, CDR1 SEHNR and CDR2 FQNEAQ (reference sequence). The CDR3 sequence: CSSSSPTTSTDTQYF. CDR3 DNA: TGTTCCAGCAGTTCTCCTACTACGAGCACAGATACGCAGTATTTT.

V usage is TRBV5-4 and J usage is TRBJ2-5; tentatively, D is TRBD2 (5 bases). With 0 bases removed from V and 11 bases from J, the gap between germline ends came to 20 bases. The CDR3 has 15 amino acids. Germline V gene sequence: CDR1 SGHNT, CDR2 YYREEE (reference sequence). In nucleotides, the CDR3 is TGTGCCAGCAGCTTGGATGAAGTTCCGAGTAGGGAGCAGTACTTC. Amino acid sequence: CASSLDEVPSREQYF.

On this clone itself: One end of the junction fails to match germline, which may point to a read error. The J gene is TRBJ2-7, the V gene TRBV7-9, with TRBD1 matching over 7 bases. The CDR3 extends over 11 amino acids. Germline CDR1 SEHNR, CDR2 FQNEAQ (reference sequence). The CDR3 region has the DNA TGTTCCAGCAGCCGACAGGGCGAGCAGTACTTC. Translation gives CSSSRQGEQYF.

In its sample, this clone was seen a few times. The rearrangement links TRBV7-2 to TRBJ1-1; D is possibly TRBD1 (5 bases). The CDR3 has 12 residues. Per the germline V gene, CDR1 is SGHTA and CDR2 is FQGNSA. The V gene lost 3 bases and the J gene lost 10 bases, with 12 bases spanning the gap. CDR3 in amino acids: CASSFPGGGAFF. The CDR3 DNA sequence: TGTGCCAGCAGCTTTCCGGGGGGGGGAGCTTTCTTT.

CDR3 residues: CASSSTGASNQPQHF. The CDR3, as DNA: TGTGCCAGTAGCAGCACAGGGGCTAGCAATCAGCCCCAGCATTTT. The chain joins TRBV19 to TRBJ1-5; TRBD1 matches 7 bases. CDR3 size: 15 residues. V was pared by 6 bases and J by 0 bases, with 5 bases of the junction left unmatched. Germline V gene data show CDR1 as LNHDA and CDR2 as SQIVND (reference sequence).

V and J are TRBV13 and TRBJ2-1, with D unclear. The CDR3 has 16 amino acids. CDR1 is PRHDT, CDR2 FYEKMQ, per germline (reference sequence). V lost 1 base to trimming and J lost 0 bases, with 10 bases between them. In nucleotides, the CDR3 is TGTGCCAGCAGCTTAGATCGCGCTAGCTCCTACAATGAGCAGTTCTTC. Translation gives CASSLDRASSYNEQFF.

This chain connects TRBV15 to TRBJ2-7, with a possible D match to TRBD1 (5 bases). Per the germline V gene, CDR1 is LNHNV and CDR2 is YYDKDF (reference sequence). Trimming took off 5 bases at V and 4 bases at J, with 24 bases between the two ends. CDR3 length equals 17 residues. The CDR3 loop reads CATSPLIVQGRPYEQYF. Written as DNA, the CDR3 is TGTGCCACCAGCCCATTGATTGTGCAGGGAAGACCATACGAGCAGTACTTC.

The rearrangement links TRBV30 to TRBJ2-1; 10 bases line up with TRBD2. J was trimmed by 4 bases and V by 0 bases; bases with no gene match: 12. Looked up from germline, CDR1 is GTSNPN and CDR2 is SVGIG (reference sequence). This CDR3 has 18 amino acids. The DNA of the CDR3 is TGTGCCTGGAGTGTATTAGCGGGAGGTCTCGGGGGGTACAATGAGCAGTTCTTC. Translation gives CAWSVLAGGLGGYNEQFF. Full variable domain (missing parts from reference TRBV30 and TRBJ2-1): SQTIHQWPATLVQPVGSPLSLECTVEGTSNPNLYWYRQAAGRGLQLLFYSVGIGQISSEVPQNLSASRPQDRQFILSSKKLLLSDSGFYLCAWSVLAGGLGGYNEQFFGPGTRLTVL.

This clone was detected only a few times. The rearrangement uses TRBV6-1 and TRBJ2-5, with 7 positions matching TRBD2. This CDR3 comprises 14 residues. V gave up 3 bases and J gave up 6 bases; unmatched junction bases: 7. Germline values: CDR1 MNHNS, CDR2 SASEGT. The CDR3 sequence: CASSDREGAKTQYF. DNA for the CDR3: TGTGCCAGCAGTGACAGGGAGGGTGCAAAGACCCAGTACTTC.

The rearrangement links TRBV7-3 to TRBJ2-3; D perhaps matches TRBD1 (5 bases). CDR1 SGHTA and CDR2 FQGTGA come from the germline V gene. This CDR3 region has 15 residues. Trimming took 3 bases from V and 6 from J, leaving 16 bases between them. The DNA of the CDR3 is TGTGCCAGCAGCTTCCAAGGGGCCCAAAGGGATACGCAGTATTTT. Translation: CASSFQGAQRDTQYF.

This clone was observed once. The chain couples TRBV6-6 to TRBJ1-6, with a weak D call TRBD1 (5 bases). The CDR3 consists of 14 residues. Trimming shortened V by 10 bases and J by 9 bases, and 19 bases separated the two germline ends. Germline CDR1 is MNHNY and CDR2 is SVGAGI (reference sequence). The CDR3 protein is CATHSREESSPLHF. CDR3 bases: TGTGCCACCCATTCCAGGGAGGAAAGTTCACCCCTCCACTTT.

The CDR3 DNA sequence: TGTGCCAGCAGTCGAGACATCTCTGGCAATCAGCCCCAGCATTTT. Amino acids: CASSRDISGNQPQHF. The chain carries TRBV7-2 and TRBJ1-5, with D unclear. Germline V CDR1 and CDR2: SGHTA, FQGNSA. V lost 6 bases to trimming and J lost 2 bases, with 14 bases between them. The CDR3 runs to 15 residues.

This chain uses TRBV5-5 with TRBJ2-3; D unresolved. The CDR3 consists of 14 residues. CDR1 and CDR2 (germline): SGHKS, YYEKEE (reference sequence). Trimming took 1 base from V and 2 from J, leaving 8 bases between them. The CDR3, as DNA: TGTGCCAGCAGCTTGTTAATATCCACAGATACGCAGTATTTT. It is translated as CASSLLISTDTQYF.

This chain connects TRBV7-9 to TRBJ2-5, with TRBD1 matching 8 bases. This CDR3 comprises 14 residues. CDR1 is SEHNR and CDR2 is FQNEAQ in the germline V gene (reference sequence). J was trimmed by 4 bases and V by 7 bases; bases with no gene match: 8. The CDR3 DNA reads as TGTGCCAGCAAGGTGACAGGGGAGGTAGAGACCCAGTACTTC. Translating gives CASKVTGEVETQYF.

The sample holds one count of this clone. The chain couples TRBV5-6 to TRBJ1-5; 9 bases agree with TRBD1. V was pared by 6 bases and J by 3 bases, with 10 bases of the junction left unmatched. The CDR3 is 16 residues long. The germline V gene encodes CDR1 SGHDT and CDR2 YYEEEE. Written as DNA, the CDR3 is TGTGCCAGCAAAATTTCCGGGACAGGGTTCAATCAGCCCCAGCATTTT. This encodes CASKISGTGFNQPQHF.

The chain employs TRBV5-1 and TRBJ2-3; D gene ambiguous. In germline, CDR1 is SGHRS, CDR2 YFSETQ. V lost 0 bases and J lost 1, with 12 bases in between. This CDR3 contains 16 residues. CDR3 residues: CASSLGAELGTDTQYF. Written as DNA, the CDR3 is TGCGCCAGCAGCTTGGGCGCGGAGTTAGGCACAGATACGCAGTATTTT.

The chain uses TRBV7-3 and TRBJ2-2; 10 nucleotides line up with TRBD2. Germline lookup yields CDR1 SGHTA and CDR2 FQGTGA. V dropped 1 base and J dropped 5; count of bases not matched to a gene: 7. This CDR3 region has 17 residues. Written as DNA, the CDR3 is TGTGCCAGCAGCTTAAGAGGGCTAGCGGGAGAAACCGGGGAGCTGTTTTTT. Protein sequence: CASSLRGLAGETGELFF.

The chain employs TRBV5-5 and TRBJ2-3, with 9 bases matching TRBD2. V dropped 4 bases and J dropped 1; count of bases not matched to a gene: 10. The CDR3 spans 17 residues. CDR1 and CDR2 from the germline V gene are SGHKS and YYEKEE (reference sequence). The CDR3 loop is CASSPGASGIRTDTQYF. CDR3 DNA: TGTGCCAGCAGCCCCGGGGCTAGCGGGATACGCACAGATACGCAGTATTTT.

The V call is TRBV9, the J call TRBJ2-5; D ambiguous. The CDR3 covers 13 residues. Trimming shortened V by 1 base and J by 2 bases, and 6 bases separated the two germline ends. Germline CDR1 is SGDLS and CDR2 is YYNGEE. In DNA form, the CDR3 reads TGTGCCAGCAGCGTAAATCTACAAGAGACCCAGTACTTC. This translates into CASSVNLQETQYF.

This clone was picked up one time. The genes are TRBV11-2 and TRBJ1-4, with TRBD1 matching over 7 bases. CDR3 length: 17 residues. The trim removed 0 bases at V and 2 bases at J, leaving 6 bases unmatched. From germline, CDR1 is SGHAT and CDR2 FQNNGV. The CDR3 DNA follows: TGTGCCAGCAGCTTAGACAGGGGACAGATGACTAATGAAAAACTGTTTTTT. It yields the protein CASSLDRGQMTNEKLFF. Drawing the rest from reference TRBV11-2 and TRBJ1-4, the complete variable domain is EAGVAQSPRYKIIEKRQSVAFWCNPISGHATLYWYQQILGQGPKLLIQFQNNGVVDDSQLPKDRFSAERLKGVDSTLKIQPAKLEDSAVYLCASSLDRGQMTNEKLFFGSGTQLSVL.

On this clone itself: One base separates it from a far larger clone, so it is likely a read error. The chain has TRBV27 and TRBJ2-7; possible D gene TRBD1, 6 bases. The V end lost 3 bases, the J end lost 0 bases, and 12 bases lay between the germline ends. CDR3 length equals 15 residues. From germline, CDR1 is MNHEY and CDR2 SMNVEV (reference sequence). CDR3 coding DNA: TGTGCCAGCAGTTTCGCAGGGGCACCCTCCTACGAGCAGTACTTC. As protein: CASSFAGAPSYEQYF.